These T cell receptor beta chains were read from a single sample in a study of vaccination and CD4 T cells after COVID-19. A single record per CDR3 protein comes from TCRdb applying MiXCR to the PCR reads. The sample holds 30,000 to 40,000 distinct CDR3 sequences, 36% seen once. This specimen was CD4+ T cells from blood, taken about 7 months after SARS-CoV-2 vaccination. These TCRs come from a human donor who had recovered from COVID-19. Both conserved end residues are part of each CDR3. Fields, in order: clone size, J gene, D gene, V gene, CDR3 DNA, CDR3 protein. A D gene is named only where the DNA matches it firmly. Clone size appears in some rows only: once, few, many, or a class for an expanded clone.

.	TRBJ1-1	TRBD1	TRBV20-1	TGCAGTGCTAGAGTGGTGGGAGGGACAGCCGGGATCACTGAAGCTTTCTTT	CSARVVGGTAGITEAFF
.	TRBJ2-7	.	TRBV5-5	TGTGCCAGCAGCACTCCCGGGACACACGAGCAGTACTTC	CASSTPGTHEQYF
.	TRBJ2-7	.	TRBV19	TGTGCCAGTAGTATAGTAGGGAGCTCCTACGAGCAGTACTTC	CASSIVGSSYEQYF
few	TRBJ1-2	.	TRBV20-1	TGCAGTGCTAGAGATAGGGTGACTGGGGATCATGGCTACACCTTC	CSARDRVTGDHGYTF
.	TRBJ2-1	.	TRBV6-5	TGTGCCAGCAGTTATATGGCGGGCAATGAGCAGTTCTTC	CASSYMAGNEQFF
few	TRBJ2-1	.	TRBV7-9	TGTGCCAGCAGCTCCAGCGCCCGACAAAAATCCTACAATGAGCAGTTCTTC	CASSSSARQKSYNEQFF
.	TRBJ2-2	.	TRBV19	TGTGCCAGTAGTAAAACCGGGACGTCGATCGCGAACACCGGGGAGCTGTTTTTT	CASSKTGTSIANTGELFF
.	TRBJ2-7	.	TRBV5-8	TGTGCCAGCAGCTTGGCATCTGCATTTGGGACTGCCTACGAGCAGTACTTC	CASSLASAFGTAYEQYF
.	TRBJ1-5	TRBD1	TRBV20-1	TGCAGTGCCAGGGGCTTCGACAGGGGAAATAGCAATCAGCCCCAGCATTTT	CSARGFDRGNSNQPQHF
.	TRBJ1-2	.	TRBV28	TGTGCCAGCACCTCCGCGGGCAGGTATGGCTACACCTTC	CASTSAGRYGYTF
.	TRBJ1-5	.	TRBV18	TGTGCCAGCTCACCACGTCAGGGTTGGGCACAGCCCCAGCATTTT	CASSPRQGWAQPQHF
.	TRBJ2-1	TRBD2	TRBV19	TGTGCCAGTAGTATCTCGGGACTAGCGGGCGGGAGCTCCTACAATGAGCAGTTCTTC	CASSISGLAGGSSYNEQFF
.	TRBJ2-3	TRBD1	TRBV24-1	TGTGCCACCAGGGCTACAGGGGCAGATACGCAGTATTTT	CATRATGADTQYF
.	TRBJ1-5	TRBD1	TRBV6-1	TGTGCCAGCAGAGGCTTCGACAGGGGGCGGATATATAGCAATCAGCCCCAGCATTTT	CASRGFDRGRIYSNQPQHF
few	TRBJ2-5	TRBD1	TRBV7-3	TGTGCCAGCAGCGCGTCGGTGGGACAGGGGTTCGAGACCCAGTACTTC	CASSASVGQGFETQYF
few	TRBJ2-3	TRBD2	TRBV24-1	TGTGCCACCAGTGATTTAGCGGGAGACACAGATACGCAGTATTTT	CATSDLAGDTDTQYF
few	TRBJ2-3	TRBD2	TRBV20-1	TGCAGTGCTGCTTCTAGCGGGAGTCTCACAGATACGCAGTATTTT	CSAASSGSLTDTQYF
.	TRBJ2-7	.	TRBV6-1	TGTGCCAGCAGTGAAGGGGGTAGACGTTCCTCCTACGAGCAGTACTTC	CASSEGGRRSSYEQYF
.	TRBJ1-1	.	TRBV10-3	TGTGCCATCAGTGAGAACACAGGAATCACTGAAGCTTTCTTT	CAISENTGITEAFF
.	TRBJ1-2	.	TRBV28	TGTGCCAGCAGTTTGCCACCGGGGCCAGGCTATGGCTACACCTTC	CASSLPPGPGYGYTF
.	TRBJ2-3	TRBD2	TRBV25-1	TGTGCCAGCAGTGAGGGCGGTAGCGGGAGGCATACGCAGTATTTT	CASSEGGSGRHTQYF
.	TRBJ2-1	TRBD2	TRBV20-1	TGCAGTGCTAGAGATCTTAGCGGGAGGGCTTGGAATGAGCAGTTCTTC	CSARDLSGRAWNEQFF
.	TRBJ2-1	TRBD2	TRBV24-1	TGTGCCACCAGTGATTTGACTAGCGGGGGATACAATGAGCAGTTCTTC	CATSDLTSGGYNEQFF
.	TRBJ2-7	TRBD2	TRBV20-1	TGCAGTGCCCACCAAGGCGGGAGCCACGAGCAGTACTTC	CSAHQGGSHEQYF
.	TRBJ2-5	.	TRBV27	TGTGCCAGCAAACCTGACGTGGGATGGGCAGAGACCCAGTACTTC	CASKPDVGWAETQYF
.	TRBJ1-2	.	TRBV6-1	TGTGCCAGCAGTCGGGACGACCGCTATGGCTACACCTTC	CASSRDDRYGYTF
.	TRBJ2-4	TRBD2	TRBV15	TGTGCCACCAGCAGAAAAAGGACTAGCGGGAGTAGGGTAAACATTCAGTACTTC	CATSRKRTSGSRVNIQYF
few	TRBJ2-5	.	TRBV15	TGTGCCACCAGCAGAGATCCCCAAGAGACCCAGTACTTC	CATSRDPQETQYF
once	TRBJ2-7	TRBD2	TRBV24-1	TGTGCCACCAGTGATTTAGCGGGGTACGAGCAGTACTTC	CATSDLAGYEQYF
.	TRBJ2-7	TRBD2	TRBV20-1	TGCAGTGCTAACCACCGATCTAGCGGGAGTTACGAGCAGTACTTC	CSANHRSSGSYEQYF
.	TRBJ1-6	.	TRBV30	TGTGCCTGGATCCCGCCGGCCCGAGGGCCAGAAGATAATTCACCCCTCCACTTT	CAWIPPARGPEDNSPLHF
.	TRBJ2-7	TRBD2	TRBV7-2	TGTGCCAGCAGCTTAGGCGGGAGTCTGTACGAGCAGTACTTC	CASSLGGSLYEQYF
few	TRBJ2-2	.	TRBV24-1	TGTGCCACCAGTGATCCAACGAGGGACACCGGGGAGCTGTTTTTT	CATSDPTRDTGELFF
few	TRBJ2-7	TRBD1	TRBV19	TGTGCCAGTAGTCCCCGGGACAGGGGTCGTTACGAGCAGTACTTC	CASSPRDRGRYEQYF
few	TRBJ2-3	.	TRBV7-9	TGTGCCAGCAGCTTTAGCCGCACAGATACGCAGTATTTT	CASSFSRTDTQYF
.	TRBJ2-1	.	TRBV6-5	TGTGCCAGCAGTTACCGGAGAAGCGATGAGCAGTTCTTC	CASSYRRSDEQFF